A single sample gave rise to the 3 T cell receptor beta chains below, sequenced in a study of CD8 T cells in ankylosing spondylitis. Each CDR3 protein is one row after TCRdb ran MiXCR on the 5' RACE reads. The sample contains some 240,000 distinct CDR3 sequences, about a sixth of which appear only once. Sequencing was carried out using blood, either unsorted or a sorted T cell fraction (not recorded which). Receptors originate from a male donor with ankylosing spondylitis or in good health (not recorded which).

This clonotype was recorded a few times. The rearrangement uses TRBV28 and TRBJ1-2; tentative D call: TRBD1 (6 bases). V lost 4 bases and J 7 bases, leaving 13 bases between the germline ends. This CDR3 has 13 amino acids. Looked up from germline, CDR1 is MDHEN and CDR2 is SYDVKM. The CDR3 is CASSYWTVFGYTF. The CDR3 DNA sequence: TGTGCCAGCAGTTACTGGACAGTGTTTGGCTACACCTTC.

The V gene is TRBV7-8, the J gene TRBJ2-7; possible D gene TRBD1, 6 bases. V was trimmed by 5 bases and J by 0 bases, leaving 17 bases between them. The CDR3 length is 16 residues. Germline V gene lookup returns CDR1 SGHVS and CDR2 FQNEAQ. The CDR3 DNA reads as TGTGCCAGCAGCCCCAGTTTGGGACATAACTCCTACGAGCAGTACTTC. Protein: CASSPSLGHNSYEQYF.

For the CDR3, the DNA is TGCGCCAGCAGCCAAGTGGGTAGCGGGAGCTCCTACAATGAGCAGTTCTTC. It yields the protein CASSQVGSGSSYNEQFF. The V and J genes are TRBV4-1 and TRBJ2-1, with TRBD2 matching over 9 bases. With V trimmed by 1 base and J by 0 bases, 4 bases remained unmatched. This CDR3 spans 17 amino acids. Germline-derived CDR1 and CDR2 are MGHRA and YSYEKL.